These T cell receptor beta chains were read from a single sample in a study of T cell responses to AZD1222 COVID-19 vaccine. Assay: immunoSEQ multiplex PCR; the TCRdb copy retains only in-frame clones and omits some. The table has approximately 30,000 clones, around 80% seen once. Sample: peripheral blood, taken on day 0 of AZD1222 vaccination. Receptors originate from an adult in good health. CDR3s include the opening cysteine and the closing phenylalanine or tryptophan. Each record gives: J gene, D gene, clone size, V gene, CDR3 DNA, CDR3 protein. A D gene is named only where the DNA matches it firmly. The size field is filled for only some rows; it gives once, few, many or a size class.

J: TRBJ1-1; D: .; size: .; V: TRBV11-3; DNA: TGTGCCAGCAGCTTAGATCGAAGGACGCAATCGGCAGTGCTATTT; CDR3: CASSLDRRTQSAVLF
J: TRBJ2-5; D: .; size: once; V: TRBV11-3; DNA: TGTGCCAGCAGCTTAGATAACAGCCAAGAGACCCAGTACTTC; CDR3: CASSLDNSQETQYF
J: TRBJ1-4; D: .; size: .; V: TRBV5-1; DNA: TGCGCCAGCAGCTTGGGGACCCTCCTGGGCACTAATGAAAAACTGTTTTTT; CDR3: CASSLGTLLGTNEKLFF
J: TRBJ2-7; D: .; size: .; V: TRBV11-1; DNA: TGTGCCAGCAGTTTCAACAGCTACGAGCAGTACTTC; CDR3: CASSFNSYEQYF
J: TRBJ1-1; D: .; size: .; V: TRBV10-2; DNA: TGCGCCAGCGGCCAGGGGAACACTGAAGCTTTCTTT; CDR3: CASGQGNTEAFF
J: TRBJ1-2; D: TRBD1; size: few; V: TRBV27; DNA: TGTGCCAGCAGTGCGATAACAGGGGGAGGCTACACCTTC; CDR3: CASSAITGGGYTF
J: TRBJ2-3; D: .; size: .; V: TRBV10-2; DNA: TGCGCCAGCAGGACGGGTAGCACAGATACGCAGTATTTT; CDR3: CASRTGSTDTQYF
J: TRBJ1-6; D: TRBD1; size: .; V: TRBV11-2; DNA: TGTGCCAGCAGCGGGACAGAGAATTCACCCCTCCACTTT; CDR3: CASSGTENSPLHF
J: TRBJ2-5; D: TRBD2; size: .; V: TRBV6-1; DNA: TGTGCCAGCTGTGAATTTCGACTAGCGGGGCAAGAGACCCAGTACTTC; CDR3: CASCEFRLAGQETQYF
J: TRBJ2-6; D: .; size: once; V: TRBV18; DNA: TGTGCCAGCTCACCACCGGAAAGTACTGGGGCCAACGTCCTGACTTTC; CDR3: CASSPPESTGANVLTF
J: TRBJ2-1; D: .; size: .; V: TRBV20-1; DNA: TGCAGTGCTAGTGAGCCGGATGAGCAGTTCTTC; CDR3: CSASEPDEQFF
J: TRBJ1-4; D: .; size: .; V: TRBV2; DNA: TGTGCCAGCAGTGTCCGGAGGGATACAAATGAAAAACTGTTTTTT; CDR3: CASSVRRDTNEKLFF
J: TRBJ1-2; D: .; size: .; V: TRBV7-6; DNA: TGTGCCAGCAGCTTAGCACAGGGTGATGTTGGCCACACCTTC; CDR3: CASSLAQGDVGHTF
J: TRBJ1-2; D: TRBD1; size: .; V: TRBV6-5; DNA: TGTGCCAGCAGGGACAGGAATAATAACTATGGCTACACCTTC; CDR3: CASRDRNNNYGYTF
J: TRBJ1-2; D: TRBD1; size: medium-sized; V: TRBV20-1; DNA: TGCAGTGCCAGCGGGACAGCCGGCTACACCTTC; CDR3: CSASGTAGYTF
J: TRBJ1-2; D: .; size: .; V: TRBV4-1; DNA: TGCGCCAGCAGCCAAGTAGGCGGCTACACCTTC; CDR3: CASSQVGGYTF
J: TRBJ2-7; D: .; size: .; V: TRBV3-1/TRBV3-2; DNA: TGTGCCAGCAGCGCCCCGGGGGCTCGGTCCTACGAGCAGTACTTC; CDR3: CASSAPGARSYEQYF
J: TRBJ1-1; D: .; size: once; V: TRBV19; DNA: TGTGCCAGTAGTATCAGAACAGGGAGGAGGACCACTGAAGCTTTCTTT; CDR3: CASSIRTGRRTTEAFF
J: TRBJ1-5; D: TRBD1; size: .; V: TRBV6-5; DNA: TGTGCCAGCAGTAGACAGGGACAGCAGCCCCAGCATTTT; CDR3: CASSRQGQQPQHF
J: TRBJ2-5; D: .; size: few; V: TRBV7-3; DNA: TGTGCCAGCAGCCCTTCCCCGGGCTGGGAGACCCAGTACTTC; CDR3: CASSPSPGWETQYF
J: TRBJ1-4; D: .; size: once; V: TRBV21-1; DNA: TGTGCCAGCCGAAGAGAGAGGCATATGGGGATCGGACTGTTTTTT; CDR3: CASRRERHMGIGLFF
J: TRBJ1-1; D: TRBD1; size: .; V: TRBV19; DNA: TGTGCCAGTAGTAACCTTGGACAGGGGGTGATGAACACTGAAGCTTTCTTT; CDR3: CASSNLGQGVMNTEAFF
J: TRBJ2-1; D: TRBD1; size: .; V: TRBV6-5; DNA: TGTGCCAGCAGTTACTCCAGCATCGGACAGGCCACGCAGTTCTTC; CDR3: CASSYSSIGQATQFF
J: TRBJ2-4; D: TRBD2; size: .; V: TRBV4-1; DNA: TGCGCCAGCAGCCAAGAAAGCGGGAGGGCCTACCCCGCCAAAAACATTCAGTACTTC; CDR3: CASSQESGRAYPAKNIQYF
J: TRBJ1-2; D: .; size: .; V: TRBV5-4; DNA: TGTGCCAGCAGCGCGGACAGCTATGGCTACACCTTC; CDR3: CASSADSYGYTF
J: TRBJ2-5; D: .; size: .; V: TRBV24-1; DNA: TGTGCCACCAGTGTGGGCGGGGTGGAGACCCAGTACTTC; CDR3: CATSVGGVETQYF
J: TRBJ2-7; D: .; size: .; V: TRBV6-6; DNA: TGTGCCAGCAGTATGGCAGGGAGTCCCTACGAGCAGTACTTC; CDR3: CASSMAGSPYEQYF
J: TRBJ1-5; D: .; size: .; V: TRBV6-5; DNA: TGTGCCAGCAGCCGACGCCATCCTAGCAATCAGCCCCAGCATTTT; CDR3: CASSRRHPSNQPQHF
J: TRBJ1-1; D: .; size: .; V: TRBV10-1; DNA: TGCGCCAGATGGAGGGTGGATATGAACACTGAAGCTTTCTTT; CDR3: CARWRVDMNTEAFF
J: TRBJ1-1; D: .; size: .; V: TRBV7-2; DNA: TGTGCCAGCAGCTTCGGGGACCGAAGGAACACTGAAGCTTTCTTT; CDR3: CASSFGDRRNTEAFF
J: TRBJ2-5; D: TRBD2; size: once; V: TRBV2; DNA: TGTGCCAGCAGTCTAAGACTAGCGGGGGCAGAACGTCAAGAGACCCAGTACTTC; CDR3: CASSLRLAGAERQETQYF
J: TRBJ1-2; D: TRBD1; size: few; V: TRBV7-2; DNA: TGTGCCAGCAGCTTAGCCTCGCAGGGGGCGAACTATGGCTACACCTTC; CDR3: CASSLASQGANYGYTF
J: TRBJ2-5; D: TRBD2; size: .; V: TRBV29-1; DNA: TGCAGCGTTGACGCCCTAGCGGGGGACCGGTACCAAGAGACCCAGTACTTC; CDR3: CSVDALAGDRYQETQYF
J: TRBJ2-1; D: .; size: .; V: TRBV27; DNA: TGTGCCAGCAGTTCCGGGATCTTCTACAATGAGCAGTTCTTC; CDR3: CASSSGIFYNEQFF
J: TRBJ2-2; D: .; size: .; V: TRBV9; DNA: TGTGCCAGCAGCTTATCCACCGGGGAGCTGTTTTTT; CDR3: CASSLSTGELFF
J: TRBJ2-1; D: .; size: .; V: TRBV7-3; DNA: TGTGCCAGCAGCTCAAGGGGGGGCGCAACGAATGAGCAGTTCTTC; CDR3: CASSSRGGATNEQFF
J: TRBJ2-7; D: .; size: .; V: TRBV7-8; DNA: TGTGCCAGCAGCCGTATCTCCTACGAGCAGTACTTC; CDR3: CASSRISYEQYF
J: TRBJ1-2; D: TRBD1; size: .; V: TRBV2; DNA: TGTGCCAGCATCCTTACCCCGGGACAGTTAAACTATGGCTACACCTTC; CDR3: CASILTPGQLNYGYTF
J: TRBJ1-5; D: .; size: .; V: TRBV6-2/TRBV6-3; DNA: TGTGCCAGCAGTTACTGGGCCCGGCCCCAGCATTTT; CDR3: CASSYWARPQHF
J: TRBJ1-6; D: .; size: .; V: TRBV5-1; DNA: TGCGCCAGCAGCTTGACCCAGGGGCCTACCCTCCACTTT; CDR3: CASSLTQGPTLHF
J: TRBJ1-1; D: TRBD1; size: once; V: TRBV28; DNA: TGTGCCAGCAGTTTAGGACAGGGCAGAGCTTTCTTT; CDR3: CASSLGQGRAFF
J: TRBJ2-1; D: TRBD2; size: .; V: TRBV25-1; DNA: TGTGCCAGCAGTGAAAGTCTAGCGGGAGACAATGAGCAGTTCTTC; CDR3: CASSESLAGDNEQFF
J: TRBJ1-6; D: TRBD1; size: .; V: TRBV2; DNA: TGTGCCAGCAGGGGGACAGGGGCTTCACCCCTCCACTTT; CDR3: CASRGTGASPLHF
J: TRBJ2-1; D: .; size: .; V: TRBV4-3; DNA: TGCGCCAGCAGCCAAGACGCGCTCCGGGGTTGGAGCTATGAGCAGTTCTTC; CDR3: CASSQDALRGWSYEQFF
J: TRBJ1-6; D: .; size: .; V: TRBV27; DNA: TGTGCCAGCAGAAAACCGGGGGGAGGGAACAATTCACCCCTCCACTTT; CDR3: CASRKPGGGNNSPLHF
J: TRBJ2-2; D: .; size: .; V: TRBV13; DNA: TGTGCCAGCAGCTTACCCAGCACGAGCACCGGGGAGCTGTTTTTT; CDR3: CASSLPSTSTGELFF
J: TRBJ1-1; D: .; size: .; V: TRBV14; DNA: TGTGCCAGCAGCCTCACAGGGAAACCGAACACTGAAGCTTTCTTT; CDR3: CASSLTGKPNTEAFF
J: TRBJ1-2; D: TRBD1; size: .; V: TRBV19; DNA: TGTGCCAGTAAGATCCAGGGGGTAGCGGATGGCTACACCTTC; CDR3: CASKIQGVADGYTF
J: TRBJ1-3; D: TRBD1; size: .; V: TRBV27; DNA: TGTGCCAGCAGCTCCGCAGGGGGTAAAGGAAACACCATATATTTT; CDR3: CASSSAGGKGNTIYF
J: TRBJ2-3; D: TRBD1; size: few; V: TRBV29-1; DNA: TGCAGCGTTGAACAGGGGGATAGCACAGATACGCAGTATTTT; CDR3: CSVEQGDSTDTQYF